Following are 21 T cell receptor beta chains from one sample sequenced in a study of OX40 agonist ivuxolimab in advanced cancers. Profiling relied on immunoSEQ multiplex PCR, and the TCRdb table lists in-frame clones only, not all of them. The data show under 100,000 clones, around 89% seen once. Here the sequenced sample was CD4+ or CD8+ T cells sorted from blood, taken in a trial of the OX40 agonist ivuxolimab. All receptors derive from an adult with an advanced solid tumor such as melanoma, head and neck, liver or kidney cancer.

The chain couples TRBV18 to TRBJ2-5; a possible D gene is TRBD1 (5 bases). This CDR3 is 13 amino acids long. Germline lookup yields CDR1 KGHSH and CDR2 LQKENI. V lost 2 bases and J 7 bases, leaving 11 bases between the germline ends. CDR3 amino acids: CASSPVQGGTQYF. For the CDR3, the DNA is TGTGCCAGCTCACCAGTTCAGGGTGGGACCCAGTACTTC.

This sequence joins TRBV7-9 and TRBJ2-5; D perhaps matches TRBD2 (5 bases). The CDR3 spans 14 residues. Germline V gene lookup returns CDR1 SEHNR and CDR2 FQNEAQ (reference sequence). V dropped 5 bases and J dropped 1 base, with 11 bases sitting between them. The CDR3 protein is CASSPDYLQETQYF. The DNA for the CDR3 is TGTGCCAGCAGCCCAGACTACCTCCAAGAGACCCAGTACTTC.

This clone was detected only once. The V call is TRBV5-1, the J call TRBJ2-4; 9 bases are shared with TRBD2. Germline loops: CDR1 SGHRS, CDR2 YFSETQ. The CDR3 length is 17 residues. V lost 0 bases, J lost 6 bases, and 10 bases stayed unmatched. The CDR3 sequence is CASSLEGSGSWRNIQYF. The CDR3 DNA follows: TGCGCCAGCAGCTTGGAGGGTAGCGGGAGCTGGCGAAACATTCAGTACTTC. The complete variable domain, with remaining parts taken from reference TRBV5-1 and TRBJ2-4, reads KAGVTQTPRYLIKTRGQQVTLSCSPISGHRSVSWYQQTPGQGLQFLFEYFSETQRNKGNFPGRFSGRQFSNSRSEMNVSTLELGDSALYLCASSLEGSGSWRNIQYFGAGTRLSVL.

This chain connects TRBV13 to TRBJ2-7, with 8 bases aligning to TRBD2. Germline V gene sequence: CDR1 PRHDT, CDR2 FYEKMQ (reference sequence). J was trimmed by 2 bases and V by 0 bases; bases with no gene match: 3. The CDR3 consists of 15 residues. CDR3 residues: CASSLGPGGAYEQYF. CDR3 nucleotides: TGTGCCAGCAGCTTAGGTCCGGGAGGGGCCTACGAGCAGTACTTC.

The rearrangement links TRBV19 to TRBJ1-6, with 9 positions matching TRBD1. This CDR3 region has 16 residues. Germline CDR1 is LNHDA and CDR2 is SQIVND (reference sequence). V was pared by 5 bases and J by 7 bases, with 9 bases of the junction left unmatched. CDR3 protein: CASSELQGAGNSPLHF. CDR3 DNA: TGTGCCAGTAGTGAATTACAGGGGGCCGGGAATTCACCCCTCCACTTT.

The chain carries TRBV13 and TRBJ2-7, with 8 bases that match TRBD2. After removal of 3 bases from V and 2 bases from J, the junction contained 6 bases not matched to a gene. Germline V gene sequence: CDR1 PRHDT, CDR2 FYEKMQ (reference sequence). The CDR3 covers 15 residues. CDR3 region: CASSFGGGSAYEQYF. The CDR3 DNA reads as TGTGCCAGCAGCTTCGGGGGGGGTTCGGCCTACGAGCAGTACTTC.

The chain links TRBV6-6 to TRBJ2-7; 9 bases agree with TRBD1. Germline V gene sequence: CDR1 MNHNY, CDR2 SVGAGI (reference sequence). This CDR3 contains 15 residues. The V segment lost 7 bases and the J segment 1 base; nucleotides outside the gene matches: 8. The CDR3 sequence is CASTSTGGNSYEQYF. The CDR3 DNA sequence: TGTGCCAGCACCTCGACAGGGGGAAATTCCTACGAGCAGTACTTC.

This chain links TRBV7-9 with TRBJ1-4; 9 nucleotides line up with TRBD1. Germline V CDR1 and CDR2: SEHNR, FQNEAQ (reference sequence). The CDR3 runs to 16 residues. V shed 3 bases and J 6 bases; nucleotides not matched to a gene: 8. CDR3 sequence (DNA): TGTGCCAGCAGCTTTGTAGTGGGACAGGGCCATGAAAAACTGTTTTTT. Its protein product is CASSFVVGQGHEKLFF.

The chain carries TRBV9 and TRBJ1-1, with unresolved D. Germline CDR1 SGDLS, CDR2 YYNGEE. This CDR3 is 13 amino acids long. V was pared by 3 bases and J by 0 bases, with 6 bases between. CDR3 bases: TGTGCCAGCAGCGGACGGATGAACACTGAAGCTTTCTTT. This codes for CASSGRMNTEAFF.

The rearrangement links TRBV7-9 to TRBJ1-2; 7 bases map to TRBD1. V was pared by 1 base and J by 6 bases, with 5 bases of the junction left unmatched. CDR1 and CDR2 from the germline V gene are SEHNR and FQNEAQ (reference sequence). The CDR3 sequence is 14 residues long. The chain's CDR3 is CASSLVGTGDGYTF. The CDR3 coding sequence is TGTGCCAGCAGCTTAGTCGGAACAGGGGATGGCTACACCTTC.

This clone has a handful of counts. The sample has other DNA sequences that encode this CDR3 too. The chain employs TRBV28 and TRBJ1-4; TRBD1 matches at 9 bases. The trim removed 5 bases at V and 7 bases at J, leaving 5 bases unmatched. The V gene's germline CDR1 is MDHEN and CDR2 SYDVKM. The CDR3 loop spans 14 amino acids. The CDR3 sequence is CASSDRQGGEKLFF. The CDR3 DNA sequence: TGTGCCAGCAGTGATCGACAGGGGGGTGAAAAACTGTTTTTT. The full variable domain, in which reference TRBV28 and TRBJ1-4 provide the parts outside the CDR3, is DVKVTQSSRYLVKRTGEKVFLECVQDMDHENMFWYRQDPGLGLRLIYFSYDVKMKEKGDIPEGYSVSREKKERFSLILESASTNQTSMYLCASSDRQGGEKLFFGSGTQLSVL.

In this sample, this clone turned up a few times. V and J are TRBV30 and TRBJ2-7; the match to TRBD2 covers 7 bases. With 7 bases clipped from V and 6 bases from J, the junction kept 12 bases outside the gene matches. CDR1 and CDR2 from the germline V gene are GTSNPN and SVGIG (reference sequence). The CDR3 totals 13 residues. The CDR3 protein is CALYGDYRGEQYF. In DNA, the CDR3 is TGTGCCTTATACGGGGACTATCGAGGCGAGCAGTACTTC.

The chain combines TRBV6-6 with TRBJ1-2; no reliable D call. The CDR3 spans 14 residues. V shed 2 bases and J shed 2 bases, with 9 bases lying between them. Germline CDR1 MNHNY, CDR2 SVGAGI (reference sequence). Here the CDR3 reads CASSYRDKNYGYTF. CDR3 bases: TGTGCCAGCAGTTACCGAGACAAAAACTATGGCTACACCTTC.

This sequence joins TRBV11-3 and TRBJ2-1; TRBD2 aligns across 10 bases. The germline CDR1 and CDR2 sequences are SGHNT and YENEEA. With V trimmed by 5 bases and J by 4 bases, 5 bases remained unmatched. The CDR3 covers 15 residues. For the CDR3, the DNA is TGTGCCAGCAGCCACGGACTAGCGGAGTACAATGAGCAGTTCTTC. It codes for CASSHGLAEYNEQFF.

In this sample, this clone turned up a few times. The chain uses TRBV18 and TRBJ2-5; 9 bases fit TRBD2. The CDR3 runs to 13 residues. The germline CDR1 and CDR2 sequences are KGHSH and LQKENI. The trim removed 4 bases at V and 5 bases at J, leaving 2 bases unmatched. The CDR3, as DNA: TGTGCCAGCTCACAGCTAGCGGGGGAGACCCAGTACTTC. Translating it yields CASSQLAGETQYF.

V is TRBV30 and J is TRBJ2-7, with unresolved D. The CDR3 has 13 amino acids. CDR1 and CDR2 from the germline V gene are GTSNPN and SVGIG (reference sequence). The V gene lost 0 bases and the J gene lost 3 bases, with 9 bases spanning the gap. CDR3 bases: TGTGCCTGGAGTGTACAAGGTGTCTACGAGCAGTACTTC. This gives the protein CAWSVQGVYEQYF.

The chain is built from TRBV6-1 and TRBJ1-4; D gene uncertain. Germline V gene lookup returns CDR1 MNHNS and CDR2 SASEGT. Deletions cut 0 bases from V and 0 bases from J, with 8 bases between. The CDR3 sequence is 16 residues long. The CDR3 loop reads CASSEAPGATNEKLFF. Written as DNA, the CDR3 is TGTGCCAGCAGTGAAGCCCCCGGGGCAACTAATGAAAAACTGTTTTTT.

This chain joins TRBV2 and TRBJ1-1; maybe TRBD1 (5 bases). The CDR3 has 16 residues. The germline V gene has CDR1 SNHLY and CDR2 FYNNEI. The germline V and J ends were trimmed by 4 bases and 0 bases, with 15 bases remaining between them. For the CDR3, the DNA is TGTGCCAGCAGTGGGCCACGAGGGGTTATGAACACTGAAGCTTTCTTT. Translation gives CASSGPRGVMNTEAFF.

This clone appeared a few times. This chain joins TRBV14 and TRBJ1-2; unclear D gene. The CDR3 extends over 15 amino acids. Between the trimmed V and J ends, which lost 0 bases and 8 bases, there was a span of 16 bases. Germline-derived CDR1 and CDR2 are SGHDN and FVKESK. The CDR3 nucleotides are TGTGCCAGCAGCCAAGATCGGCAGGCAATGGGAGGCTACACCTTC. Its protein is CASSQDRQAMGGYTF.

The DNA for the CDR3 is TGTGCCAGCCAGATCGGGACCATGGGGCTCTATGGCTACACCTTC. This gives the protein CASQIGTMGLYGYTF. V usage is TRBV6-1 and J usage is TRBJ1-2; D may be TRBD1 (5 bases). The V gene's germline CDR1 is MNHNS and CDR2 SASEGT. The CDR3 consists of 15 residues. V was cut by 8 bases and J by 4 bases, with 20 bases left in between.

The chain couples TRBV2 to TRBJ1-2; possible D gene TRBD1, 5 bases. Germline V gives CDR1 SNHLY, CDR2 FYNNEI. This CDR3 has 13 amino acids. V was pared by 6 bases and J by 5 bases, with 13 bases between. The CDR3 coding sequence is TGTGCCAGCAGGGCCGACAGACTTTATGGCTACACCTTC. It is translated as CASRADRLYGYTF.